This T cell receptor beta chain is from a study of blood T cell repertoires in COVID-19. Study in general: Collection of acute and convalescent COVID-19 samples took place in the United States, Italy and Spain. PBMCs, B-cell-depleted T cells, or T cells provided the cDNA or gDNA that made up the material.

Germline-derived CDR1 and CDR2 are GTSNPN and SVGIG (reference sequence). Trimming shortened V by 7 bases and J by 7 bases, and 26 bases separated the two germline ends. There are 16 residues in the CDR3. Sequencing used immunoSEQ multiplex PCR; TCRdb keeps in-frame clones, though not all of them. Of some 96,000 clones listed, around four fifths are singletons. Sequenced: peripheral blood. The genes are TRBV30 and TRBJ2-1, with a possible D match to TRBD1 (5 bases). The clonotype originates from a man over 45 with active or convalescent COVID-19. CDR3 in amino acids: CASNRRGENLQNEQFF. The CDR3 DNA reads TGTGCCTCAAATAGAAGGGGCGAAAATCTCCAAAATGAGCAGTTCTTC. The full variable domain, completed using reference TRBV30 and TRBJ2-1, is SQTIHQWPATLVQPVGSPLSLECTVEGTSNPNLYWYRQAAGRGLQLLFYSVGIGQISSEVPQNLSASRPQDRQFILSSKKLLLSDSGFYLCASNRRGENLQNEQFFGPGTRLTVL.